This T cell receptor (beta chain) comes out of a study of cytomegalovirus exposure and HLA in healthy donors. This clone showed up just a few times. The primer mix had 60 Vbeta and 13 Jbeta primers. Original processing notes: Later, 80 million or so unique TCR beta chains were counted in an analysis, and about 10 million of them were shared. Here immunoSEQ multiplex PCR was the method, and the copy in TCRdb shows in-frame clones only, minus some. V, J and clone size were drawn from that table, and D and trimming were deduced from the DNA. The data contain some 130,000 clones, 60% to 75% of them seen just once; the ten biggest clones take up almost 6%. The specimen sequenced was PBMCs. This sequence was found in a woman aged 50 to 65 in good health and CMV-seropositive.

DNA of the CDR3: TGCGCCAGCAGCCCCATAGCGGGGGGGACAGATACGCAGTATTTT. Translating it yields CASSPIAGGTDTQYF. The V call is TRBV5-1, the J call TRBJ2-3; 11 bases are a match to TRBD2. V lost 4 bases and J lost 3; bases outside the gene matches: 4. The CDR3 covers 15 residues. The germline gives CDR1 SGHRS, CDR2 YFSETQ.